Listed below are T cell receptor beta chains from one sample, sequenced in a study of cytomegalovirus exposure and HLA in healthy donors. The repertoire was sequenced with immunoSEQ multiplex PCR; TCRdb's copy has only in-frame clones and lacks some. The sample consists of some 130,000 clones, 60% to 85% of them appearing once. The source material was PBMCs. The receptor source for this set is a woman between 40 and 50 years old in good health and CMV-seronegative. The CDR3 runs from the conserved cysteine through the conserved F or W. A D gene is named only where the DNA matches it firmly. Clone size, where shown, is once, few, many, or a class for clones that have expanded.

CDR3,DNA,size,V,D,J
CASSSLGQGTGNTIYF,TGCGCCAGCAGCTCCTTGGGTCAGGGAACTGGAAACACCATATATTTT,-,TRBV5-1,-,TRBJ1-3
CASSQGASSSYEQYF,TGTGCCAGCAGCCAGGGGGCTTCCAGCTCCTACGAGCAGTACTTC,-,TRBV27,TRBD1,TRBJ2-7
CASSRFNGGGYEQYF,TGTGCCAGCAGCAGGTTCAACGGGGGGGGTTACGAGCAGTACTTC,-,TRBV7-9,TRBD2,TRBJ2-7
CAISEGAGALRIGNVLTF,TGTGCCATCAGTGAGGGGGCAGGGGCTCTACGCATCGGCAACGTCCTGACTTTC,few,TRBV10-3,-,TRBJ2-6
CASSPADRGHGYTF,TGTGCCAGCAGCCCTGCGGACAGGGGGCATGGCTACACCTTC,-,TRBV7-6,TRBD1,TRBJ1-2
CATSSGGGQGNSPLHF,TGTGCCACCAGCAGCGGGGGCGGACAGGGAAATTCACCCCTCCACTTT,-,TRBV15,TRBD1,TRBJ1-6
CASSLPLAGVKGPYEQYF,TGTGCCAGCAGCCTTCCACTAGCGGGAGTGAAAGGCCCCTACGAGCAGTACTTC,-,TRBV13,TRBD2,TRBJ2-7
CASSGPGQAGNQPQHF,TGTGCCAGCAGTGGCCCGGGACAGGCTGGCAATCAGCCCCAGCATTTT,-,TRBV2,TRBD1,TRBJ1-5
CASSVPPGNTEAFF,TGTGCCAGCAGTGTCCCCCCCGGGAACACTGAAGCTTTCTTT,-,TRBV6-1,-,TRBJ1-1
CASSPPGTDTQYF,TGTGCCAGCAGCCCCCCCGGCACAGATACGCAGTATTTT,few,TRBV5-4,-,TRBJ2-3
CASSPSSTYNEQFF,TGTGCCAGCAGCCCTAGCTCTACCTACAATGAGCAGTTCTTC,-,TRBV9,-,TRBJ2-1
CATRQGGYEQYF,TGTGCCACCCGACAGGGAGGCTACGAGCAGTACTTC,-,TRBV6-1,-,TRBJ2-7
CASSGINTEAFF,TGTGCCTCCTCCGGGATTAACACTGAAGCTTTCTTT,-,TRBV9,-,TRBJ1-1
CASSSTRLGGSLDEQFF,TGTGCCAGCAGTTCCACCAGATTGGGCGGGAGTTTGGATGAGCAGTTCTTC,-,TRBV28,TRBD2,TRBJ2-1
CASSLAGGSLNTEAFF,TGTGCCAGCAGCTTAGCCGGGGGGTCTTTGAACACTGAAGCTTTCTTT,-,TRBV7-8,-,TRBJ1-1
CASSEAGAPTDTQYF,TGTGCCAGCAGTGAAGCAGGGGCCCCCACAGATACGCAGTATTTT,-,TRBV25-1,-,TRBJ2-3
CSVEDRGTGGFGANVLTF,TGCAGCGTTGAAGATCGTGGGACAGGGGGGTTTGGGGCCAACGTCCTGACTTTC,-,TRBV29-1,TRBD1,TRBJ2-6
CASSVDRGGDGYTF,TGTGCCAGCAGCGTCGATAGAGGGGGAGATGGCTACACCTTC,-,TRBV9,-,TRBJ1-2
CASRLPGQAFEKLFF,TGCGCCAGCAGGCTTCCGGGACAGGCCTTTGAAAAACTGTTTTTT,-,TRBV10-1,TRBD1,TRBJ1-4
CASSQDLSGSNEQYF,TGTGCCAGCAGCCAAGATCTGAGCGGGAGTAACGAGCAGTACTTC,-,TRBV4-2,TRBD2,TRBJ2-7
CASSGGTGKFF,TGTGCCAGCAGCGGAGGGACAGGGAAGTTCTTC,-,TRBV5-6,TRBD1,TRBJ2-1
CASILKGAECNSPLHF,TGTGCCAGCATCCTCAAGGGGGCAGAGTGTAATTCACCCCTCCACTTT,-,TRBV9,TRBD1,TRBJ1-6
CASSYSASGMQETQYF,TGTGCCAGCAGTTACTCGGCTAGCGGTATGCAAGAGACCCAGTACTTC,-,TRBV6-6,TRBD2,TRBJ2-5
CASSRDFGDTGELFF,TGCGCCAGCAGTCGGGACTTCGGGGACACCGGGGAGCTGTTTTTT,-,TRBV10-1,-,TRBJ2-2
CASSLGGGGADEAFF,TGTGCCAGCAGCTTAGGCGGAGGGGGCGCAGATGAAGCTTTCTTT,-,TRBV13,TRBD1,TRBJ1-1
CASSSGIVNTEAFF,TGTGCCAGCAGCTCGGGAATCGTGAACACTGAAGCTTTCTTT,-,TRBV7-6,-,TRBJ1-1
CASSFGQGELFF,TGTGCCAGCAGCTTCGGACAGGGGGAGCTGTTTTTT,-,TRBV11-2,-,TRBJ2-2
CASSPLKNMNTEAFF,TGTGCCAGCAGTCCCCTTAAAAATATGAACACTGAAGCTTTCTTT,-,TRBV27,-,TRBJ1-1
CASRWSSWDSPLHF,TGTGCCAGTAGGTGGAGTTCCTGGGATTCACCCCTCCACTTT,-,TRBV19,-,TRBJ1-6
CASSANRMVAGHYNEQFF,TGTGCCAGCAGCGCCAACCGGATGGTAGCGGGGCATTACAATGAGCAGTTCTTC,-,TRBV11-3,TRBD2,TRBJ2-1
CASSQPGLAINIQYF,TGTGCCAGCAGCCAACCGGGACTAGCTATAAACATTCAGTACTTC,few,TRBV4-2,TRBD2,TRBJ2-4
CAWRGPGPGGLDTQYF,TGTGCCTGGAGGGGACCCGGGCCGGGGGGGCTAGATACGCAGTATTTT,-,TRBV30,TRBD2,TRBJ2-3
CASSLSIAGAPYEQYF,TGTGCCAGCAGTTTATCCATAGCGGGAGCCCCCTACGAGCAGTACTTC,-,TRBV28,TRBD2,TRBJ2-7
CASSEAGLAGEQFF,TGTGCCAGCAGTGAAGCAGGTCTAGCCGGTGAGCAGTTCTTC,-,TRBV2,-,TRBJ2-1
CASGGASNQPQHF,TGTGCCAGCGGGGGGGCAAGCAATCAGCCCCAGCATTTT,-,TRBV2,-,TRBJ1-5
CAWGGRGEWDTQYF,TGTGCCTGGGGGGGCAGGGGAGAGTGGGATACGCAGTATTTT,-,TRBV30,-,TRBJ2-3
CASEGNTEAFF,TGTGCCAGCGAGGGGAACACTGAAGCTTTCTTT,-,TRBV28,-,TRBJ1-1
CASSPRLDRLQNEQFF,TGTGCCAGCTCTCCGAGGCTGGACAGGCTCCAAAATGAGCAGTTCTTC,-,TRBV2,TRBD1,TRBJ2-1
CASSPGASQETQYF,TGCGCCAGCAGCCCAGGGGCATCCCAAGAGACCCAGTACTTC,-,TRBV5-1,-,TRBJ2-5
CASQGYQPQHF,TGTGCCAGCCAGGGTTACCAGCCCCAGCATTTT,-,TRBV6-1,-,TRBJ1-5
CASSPGDSGIHNEQFF,TGTGCCAGCAGCCCCGGGGATAGCGGTATACACAATGAGCAGTTCTTC,-,TRBV11-3,-,TRBJ2-1
CAWSVPPGQGGSEQYF,TGTGCCTGGAGTGTCCCACCGGGACAGGGGGGTTCTGAGCAGTACTTC,few,TRBV30,TRBD1,TRBJ2-7
CASRNSYRTGKESDTGELFF,TGTGCCAGCAGAAATTCTTACAGGACAGGGAAAGAGTCTGACACCGGGGAGCTGTTTTTT,-,TRBV5-8,TRBD1,TRBJ2-2
CASSLGDRDSSPLHF,TGCGCCAGCAGCTTGGGAGACAGGGACAGTTCACCCCTCCACTTT,-,TRBV5-1,TRBD1,TRBJ1-6
CASSPTGTENTGELFF,TGTGCCAGCAGCCCTACCGGGACAGAGAACACCGGGGAGCTGTTTTTT,-,TRBV4-2,TRBD1,TRBJ2-2
CAWSDAGNYGYTF,TGTGCCTGGAGTGATGCGGGGAACTATGGCTACACCTTC,-,TRBV30,-,TRBJ1-2
CASSLGSGRETQYF,TGCGCCAGCAGCTTGGGTTCGGGGAGGGAGACCCAGTACTTC,-,TRBV5-1,-,TRBJ2-5
CSVSPGTGTSGELFF,TGCAGCGTTAGTCCCGGGACAGGGACCTCCGGAGAGCTGTTTTTT,-,TRBV29-1,TRBD1,TRBJ2-2
CASSSSGSGTGELFF,TGTGCCAGCAGTTCTAGCGGGAGTGGTACCGGGGAGCTGTTTTTT,-,TRBV6-5,TRBD2,TRBJ2-2
CASSFPGGEQFF,TGTGCCAGCAGTTTCCCCGGGGGTGAGCAGTTCTTC,-,TRBV27,-,TRBJ2-1
CSVMRSSGEKLFF,TGCAGCGTTATGAGGTCATCCGGGGAAAAACTGTTTTTT,-,TRBV29-1,-,TRBJ1-4
CASSIRAVPTEAFF,TGTGCCAGTAGTATACGAGCGGTCCCCACTGAAGCTTTCTTT,-,TRBV19,-,TRBJ1-1